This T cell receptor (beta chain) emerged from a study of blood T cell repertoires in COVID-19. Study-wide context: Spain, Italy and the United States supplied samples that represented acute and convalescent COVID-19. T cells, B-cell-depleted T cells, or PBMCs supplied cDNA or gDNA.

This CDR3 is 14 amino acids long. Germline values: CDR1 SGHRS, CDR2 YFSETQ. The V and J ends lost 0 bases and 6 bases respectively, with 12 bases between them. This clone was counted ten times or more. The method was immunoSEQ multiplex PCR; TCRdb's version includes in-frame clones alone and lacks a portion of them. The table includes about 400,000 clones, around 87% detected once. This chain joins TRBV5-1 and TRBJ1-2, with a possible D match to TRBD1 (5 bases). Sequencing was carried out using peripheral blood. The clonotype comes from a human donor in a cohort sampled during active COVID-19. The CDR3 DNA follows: TGCGCCAGCAGCTTGGAGCGGGGCAGGAATGGCTACACCTTC. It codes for CASSLERGRNGYTF.